This T cell receptor beta chain stems from a study of lymphopenia after photon versus proton radiotherapy. Points from the study as a whole: Authors raise, but do not show, better survival with proton therapy. Oligoclonal CD8+ Temra expansion after nadir drove photon patients' diversity drop.

The assay was immunoSEQ multiplex PCR, and TCRdb's table has in-frame clones only and misses some. Of about 70,000 clones in the sample, approximately 90% are singletons; the top ten hold 2.2%. The CDR3 runs to 15 residues. V dropped 6 bases and J dropped 4 bases, with 18 bases sitting between them. Per germline, CDR1 MNHGY and CDR2 SAAAGT. With respect to this clone: Its antigen is currently unknown.

The TCR comes from a woman aged 40 to 55 with cholangiocarcinoma. V is TRBV6-8 and J is TRBJ2-5, with D perhaps matching TRBD1 (7 bases). The sequences come from peripheral blood, collected from a patient treated with photon-based radiotherapy. Here the CDR3 DNA reads TGTGCCAGCAGCCCAGAACGACAGGGACTAGAGACCCAGTACTTC. It encodes CASSPERQGLETQYF.